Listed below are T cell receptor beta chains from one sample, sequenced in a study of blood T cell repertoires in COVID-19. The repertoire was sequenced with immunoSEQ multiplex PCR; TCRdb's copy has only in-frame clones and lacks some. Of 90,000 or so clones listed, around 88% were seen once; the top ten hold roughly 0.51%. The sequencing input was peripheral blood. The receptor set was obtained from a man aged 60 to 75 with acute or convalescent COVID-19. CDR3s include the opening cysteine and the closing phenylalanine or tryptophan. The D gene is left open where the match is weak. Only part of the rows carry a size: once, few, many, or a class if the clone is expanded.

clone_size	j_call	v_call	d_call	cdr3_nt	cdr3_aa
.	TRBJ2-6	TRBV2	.	TGTGCCAGCAGGGTAGCTGGGGCCAACGTCCTGACTTTC	CASRVAGANVLTF
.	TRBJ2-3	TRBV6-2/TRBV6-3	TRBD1	TGTGCCAGCAGTTACTCGGGACAGGGGCTGTTCGATACGCAGTATTTT	CASSYSGQGLFDTQYF
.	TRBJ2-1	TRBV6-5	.	TGTGCCAGCAGTTATTCGGTCAGGGCCTCCTACAATGAGCAGTTCTTC	CASSYSVRASYNEQFF
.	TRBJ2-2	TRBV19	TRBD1	TGTGCCAGTAGACTGGACAGGGAGGCCGGGGAGCTGTTTTTT	CASRLDREAGELFF
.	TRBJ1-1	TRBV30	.	TGTGCCCGCTCCGCGGGGAACACTGAAGCTTTCTTT	CARSAGNTEAFF
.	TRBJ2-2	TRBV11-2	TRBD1	TGTGCCAGCAGACAGGGGGCAGGCACCGGGGAGCTGTTTTTT	CASRQGAGTGELFF
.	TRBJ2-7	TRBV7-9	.	TGTGCCAGCAGCCCCGAGAACCACGAGCAGTACTTC	CASSPENHEQYF
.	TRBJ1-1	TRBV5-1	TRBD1	TGCGCCAGCAGCACACGACAGGGGACGGGCACTGAAGCTTTCTTT	CASSTRQGTGTEAFF
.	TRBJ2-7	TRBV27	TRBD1	TGTGCCAGCAGTTCCCTGGGACAGGGTCGCTACGAGCAGTACTTC	CASSSLGQGRYEQYF
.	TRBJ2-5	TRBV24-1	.	TGTGCCACCAGTGGGGGAGTCCAAGAGACCCAGTACTTC	CATSGGVQETQYF
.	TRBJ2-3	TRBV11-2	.	TGTGCCAGCAGCTCCAAACAGGGTACGACAGATACGCAGTATTTT	CASSSKQGTTDTQYF
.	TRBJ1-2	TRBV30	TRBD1	TGTGCCTGGGTACACAGGGGTAGGGGACTCTATGGCTACACCTTC	CAWVHRGRGLYGYTF
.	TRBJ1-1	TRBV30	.	TGTGCCTGGAGGGGAAAGCGGACAGAAGAGAACACTGAAGCTTTCTTT	CAWRGKRTEENTEAFF
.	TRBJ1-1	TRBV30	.	TGTGCCTGCGCGACAGGGAACACTGAAGCTTTCTTT	CACATGNTEAFF
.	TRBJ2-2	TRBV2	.	TGTGCCAGCACAAGACTAGATCCGAACACCGGGGAGCTGTTTTTT	CASTRLDPNTGELFF
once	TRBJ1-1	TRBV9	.	TGTGCCAGCAGTATTGACAGACTGAACACTGAAGCTTTCTTT	CASSIDRLNTEAFF
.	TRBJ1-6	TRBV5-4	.	TGTGCCTCCCGATGGGCTTCACCCCTCCACTTT	CASRWASPLHF
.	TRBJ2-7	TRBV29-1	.	TGCAGCGTTGAAGGGACAGCCTACGAGCAGTACTTC	CSVEGTAYEQYF
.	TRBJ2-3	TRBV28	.	TGTGCCAGCAGTTTGGGGGGATCTAGCACAGATACGCAGTATTTT	CASSLGGSSTDTQYF
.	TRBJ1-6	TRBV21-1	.	TGTGCCAGCAGCCTGCGACAGAGCTCCTATAATTCACCCCTCCACTTT	CASSLRQSSYNSPLHF
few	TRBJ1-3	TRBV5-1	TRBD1	TGCGCCAGCAGCTTTTCGACAGGGGGAAACACCATATATTTT	CASSFSTGGNTIYF
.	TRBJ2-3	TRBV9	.	TGTGCCAGCAGCGCTCAAGGAGGGCGGTCACACACAGATACGCAGTATTTT	CASSAQGGRSHTDTQYF
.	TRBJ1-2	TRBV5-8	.	TGTGCCAGCAGCTTGAGGTGGCAGGACTATGGCTACACCTTT	CASSLRWQDYGYTF
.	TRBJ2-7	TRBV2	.	TGTGCCAGCAGGAGAGCCTACGAGCAGTACTTC	CASRRAYEQYF
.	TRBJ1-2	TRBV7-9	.	TGTGCCAGCAGCCCCCGAACAGGCCATTATGGCTACACCTTC	CASSPRTGHYGYTF
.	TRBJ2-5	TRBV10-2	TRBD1	TGCGCCAGCAGTTCCGGGACAGGGGCACAAGAGACCCAGTACTTC	CASSSGTGAQETQYF
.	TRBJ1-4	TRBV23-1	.	TGCGCCAGCAGTCTTGGCAAACTGTTTTTT	CASSLGKLFF
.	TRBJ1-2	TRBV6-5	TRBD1	TGTGCCAGCAGCCCGGGACAGGGGGGAGGCTACACCTTC	CASSPGQGGGYTF
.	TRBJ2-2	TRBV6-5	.	TGTGCCAGCATTATAAGTGGGGGCGCCGGGGAGCTGTTTTTT	CASIISGGAGELFF
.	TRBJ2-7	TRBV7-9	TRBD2	TGTGCCAGCAGAGGGACTAGCGAGGACTACGAGCAGTACTTC	CASRGTSEDYEQYF
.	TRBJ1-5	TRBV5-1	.	TGCGCCAGCAGCTTGGGGGGAGGTCAGCCCCAGCATTTT	CASSLGGGQPQHF
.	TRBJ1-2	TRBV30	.	TGTGCCTGGAGTGTACCAGGGTATCCCTATGGCTACACCTTC	CAWSVPGYPYGYTF
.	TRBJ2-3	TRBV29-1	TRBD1	TGCAGCGTTGAAGTACAGGGGGCCCCAGATACGCAGTATTTT	CSVEVQGAPDTQYF
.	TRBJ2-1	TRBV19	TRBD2	TGTGCCAGTAGTATCACTCGGGCTAGCGGGAGTTTCAGCAATGAGCAGTTCTTC	CASSITRASGSFSNEQFF
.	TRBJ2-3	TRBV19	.	TGTGCCAGTAGTATGGGTAGGGGGGGGCGCACAGATACGCAGTATTTT	CASSMGRGGRTDTQYF
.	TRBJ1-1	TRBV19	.	TGTGCCAGTAGTATTATAGGGGAAGGTGAAGCTTTCTTT	CASSIIGEGEAFF
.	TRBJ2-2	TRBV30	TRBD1	TGTGCCTGGAGTGGGACAGGGTGGACCGGGGAGCTGTTTTTT	CAWSGTGWTGELFF
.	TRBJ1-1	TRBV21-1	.	TGTGCCAGCAGAAGCGGGGGACAGGGTTGCACTGAAGCTTTCTTT	CASRSGGQGCTEAFF
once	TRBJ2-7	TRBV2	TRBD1	TGTGCCAGCAGGGTGGACAGGCACTACGAGCAGTACTTC	CASRVDRHYEQYF
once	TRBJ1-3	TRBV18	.	TGTGCCAGCTCACCGGGGGCCATTCTCTCTGGAAACACCATATATTTT	CASSPGAILSGNTIYF
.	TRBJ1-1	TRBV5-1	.	TGCGCCAGCAGCTTGGTCGGGGGGCCCACTGAAGCTTTCTTT	CASSLVGGPTEAFF
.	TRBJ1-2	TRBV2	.	TGTGCCAGCAGGAGAGAGAGCTATGGCTACACCTTC	CASRRESYGYTF
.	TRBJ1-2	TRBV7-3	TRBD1	TGTGCCAGCAGTCGGACAGGGAAGGACTATGGCTACACCTTC	CASSRTGKDYGYTF
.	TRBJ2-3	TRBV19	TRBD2	TGTGCCAGTAGTACGGGGGGTAGCGGGATAAATACGCAGTATTTT	CASSTGGSGINTQYF
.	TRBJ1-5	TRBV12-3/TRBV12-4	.	TGTGCCAGCAGATATAGCAATCAGCCCCAGCATTTT	CASRYSNQPQHF